A single T cell receptor beta chain is shown here with its context. The antigen remains undetermined. Treatment here: roughly 10-day PBMC culture with coronavirus spike peptide pools or control peptides (ViraFEST assay). These data come from a study of vaccination and CD4 T cells after COVID-19. About the study: Sampling that followed vaccination took place a median 72 days after dose two, within a range of 14 to 241. Overlapping spike pools from SARS-CoV-2 and HCoV-NL63, HCoV-OC43 and HCoV-229E served as culture stimuli. Study results and caveats: The median count of SARS-CoV-2-reactive clonotypes rose from roughly 21 to 40, not significantly.

Researchers used the Oncomine TCR Beta short-read assay to sequence DNA from cultured CD4+ T cells. Scientists extracted genomic DNA from CD4+ T cells grown in culture. TCRdb analysed the PCR reads with MiXCR anew, one entry per CDR3 protein. The sample records some 13,000 distinct CDR3 sequences, roughly 37% being singletons. CDR1 and CDR2 from the germline V gene are MNHEY and SVGAGI. Trimming shortened V by 2 bases and J by 3 bases, and 11 bases separated the two germline ends. CDR3 length: 14 residues. V is TRBV6-5 and J is TRBJ2-7; D might be TRBD2 (5 bases). The sample taken for sequencing was CD4+ T cells from blood, cultured in vitro. The source of this sequence is a human donor who had recovered from COVID-19. CDR3: CASSYGRVGYEQYF. The CDR3 nucleotides read TGTGCCAGCAGTTACGGGCGGGTTGGCTACGAGCAGTACTTC.